This TCR beta chain was sequenced for a study of T cell clonality in common variable immunodeficiency. Trimming stripped 3 bases from V and 1 base from J, with 12 bases between. There are 15 residues in the CDR3. Looked up from germline, CDR1 is LNHDA and CDR2 is SQIVND (reference sequence). This clone appeared many times. The antigen is undetermined. Read coverage stops 3 residues before the CDR3 terminus; the germline J gene supplies the remainder. Profiled with immunoSEQ multiplex PCR; TCRdb holds only in-frame clones, not every one. Observed in the sample are approximately 58,000 clones, none of them singletons. Broader study findings: Shared TCRbeta clones were fewer between CVID subjects than controls.

Patients and controls were mostly of Caucasian heritage. The TCR comes from a person aged 18 to 70 in good health. Sequences were obtained from peripheral blood mononuclear cells. The chain links TRBV19 to TRBJ1-1; D perhaps matches TRBD1 (6 bases). The sequenced CDR3 bases are TGTGCCAGTAGTATTCAGGGGACCGCGAACACTGAA. Protein sequence: CASSIQGTANTE. The whole CDR3 region reads CASSIQGTANTEAFF.